This TCR beta chain was sequenced in a study of type 1 regulatory T cells. As for the study in general: This in vitro CD4 product, T-allo10, is enriched for Tr1 cells and alloantigen-specific.

Trimming cost V 4 bases and J 4 bases, with 11 bases left between them. CDR1 is MDHEN and CDR2 is SYDVKM in the germline V gene. This CDR3 spans 14 amino acids. TCRdb passed the reads through MiXCR, listing each CDR3 protein once. The sample lists under 20,000 distinct CDR3 sequences, about 9.4% occurring once. This clonotype is categorized as medium-sized (0.01 to 0.1%). The sequencing sample was made of CD4+ T cells, either the whole sample or a sorted fraction (not recorded which). This clonotype was sampled from a human donor in good health. V gene TRBV28 combines with J gene TRBJ2-1, with no clear D. The CDR3 spells CASSSLWGYNEQFF. The CDR3 DNA reads as TGTGCCAGCAGTTCCCTTTGGGGTTACAATGAGCAGTTCTTC. Using reference TRBV28 and TRBJ2-1 for the parts outside the CDR3, the full variable domain is DVKVTQSSRYLVKRTGEKVFLECVQDMDHENMFWYRQDPGLGLRLIYFSYDVKMKEKGDIPEGYSVSREKKERFSLILESASTNQTSMYLCASSSLWGYNEQFFGPGTRLTVL.